Listed here are 4 T cell receptor beta chains from one sample, sequenced in a study of T cell responses to AZD1222 COVID-19 vaccine. This table comes from immunoSEQ multiplex PCR, and its TCRdb copy is limited to in-frame clones, with some not included. The data show 120,000 to 150,000 clones, with 85% to 90% seen just once and 5% to 6% held by the top ten. The sequencing used peripheral blood, collected 28 days after the second AZD1222 dose. The source is an adult who received the AZD1222 COVID-19 vaccine.

The chain joins TRBV4-1 to TRBJ1-1; no clear D gene. In germline, CDR1 is MGHRA, CDR2 YSYEKL. This CDR3 region has 15 residues. V was clipped by 4 bases and J by 3 bases, with 15 bases between them. As DNA, the CDR3 is TGCGCCAGCAGCCCAAGACCCCGTGGGGACACTGAAGCTTTCTTT. Protein sequence: CASSPRPRGDTEAFF.

This rearrangement joins TRBV11-2 to TRBJ2-2, with D tentatively TRBD1 (6 bases). V was trimmed by 1 base and J by 12 bases, leaving 12 bases between them. CDR3 size: 13 residues. Looked up from germline, CDR1 is SGHAT and CDR2 is FQNNGV. Here the CDR3 reads CASSLVAGVKLFF. Written as DNA, the CDR3 is TGTGCCAGCAGCTTAGTGGCAGGGGTTAAGCTGTTTTTT.

About this clone itself: One end of the junction is discordant with germline, which a read error may explain. The CDR3 DNA reads TGTGCTAGCAGCTACGGGGACAAAGGCGAGCAGTACTTC. Protein: CASSYGDKGEQYF. This sequence joins TRBV7-7 and TRBJ2-7; maybe TRBD1 (6 bases). CDR3 length equals 13 residues. Germline-derived CDR1 and CDR2 are SSHAT and FNYEAQ (reference sequence).

This clone was recorded once. The chain links TRBV5-4 to TRBJ1-4, with D possibly matching TRBD1 (5 bases). V was cut by 4 bases and J by 7 bases, with 17 bases left in between. Germline lookup yields CDR1 SGHNT and CDR2 YYREEE (reference sequence). The CDR3 is 15 residues long. CDR3 in amino acids: CASSPGEGSGEKLFF. The CDR3 bases are TGTGCCAGCAGCCCCGGGGAGGGGTCTGGTGAAAAACTGTTTTTT.